This T cell receptor (beta chain) was sequenced during a study of T cell repertoires in cytomegalovirus infection. The overall study: Both CMV infection and a matching HLA type were indicated by public TCR beta signatures. Study results and limitations: Cumulated frequencies of public TCR beta families served to identify carriers of CMV plus the relevant HLA. HLA-C-restricted TCR beta clonotypes specific for CMV led the ex vivo response.

The CDR3 length is 17 residues. Trimming pared 7 bases from V and 1 base from J, leaving 21 bases between. The germline CDR1 and CDR2 sequences are SGHTA and FQGNSA. This clonotype was counted many times. What it binds is not known. Via MiXCR, TCRdb re-called the reads, giving one row per CDR3 protein. The sample includes fewer than 80,000 distinct CDR3 sequences, 3% to 4.5% seen only once; the top ten take 4% to 5.5%. Sequenced: PBMCs. This receptor was obtained from a human donor in good health (CMV status not recorded). Some clones in this sample may be carry-over from other donors' samples. This chain uses TRBV7-2 with TRBJ2-3, with D perhaps TRBD2 (7 bases). In DNA, the CDR3 is TGTGCCAGCACCCAATTTCATCGGGGGGCCGGCACAGATACGCAGTATTTT. It translates to CASTQFHRGAGTDTQYF.